These 7 T cell receptor beta chains were all obtained from the same sample, sequenced in a study of blood T cell repertoires in COVID-19. The protocol was immunoSEQ multiplex PCR, while the TCRdb copy is restricted to in-frame clones and leaves out a portion. The repertoire holds 200,000 to 300,000 clones, with 70% to 90% as singletons. Sequences were obtained from peripheral blood. The receptor set was obtained from a woman aged 55-70 years with COVID-19, enrolled during active disease.

The chain carries TRBV9 and TRBJ1-2, with 7 nucleotides matching TRBD1. CDR1 SGDLS and CDR2 YYNGEE come from the germline V gene. CDR3 size: 14 residues. The V gene end was trimmed by 2 bases and the J gene end by 8 bases; junction bases not matched to a gene: 9. In nucleotides, the CDR3 is TGTGCCAGCAGCGTCAACGTCCAGGGGGGCGGCTACACCTTC. Translation: CASSVNVQGGGYTF.

This chain's CDR3 is CASQGGGNTGELFF. In DNA, the CDR3 is TGTGCCAGTCAGGGCGGGGGGAACACCGGGGAGCTGTTTTTT. The rearrangement uses TRBV5-4 and TRBJ2-2; 7 nucleotides agree with TRBD2. This CDR3 is 14 amino acids long. Germline V CDR1 and CDR2: SGHNT, YYREEE (reference sequence). V shed 8 bases and J 1 base; nucleotides not matched to a gene: 5.

The chain carries TRBV4-1 and TRBJ2-1; 15 nucleotides agree with TRBD2. Germline lookup yields CDR1 MGHRA and CDR2 YSYEKL. V shed 4 bases and J 0 bases; nucleotides not matched to a gene: 10. CDR3 length: 20 residues. The CDR3 sequence: CASSPDGGLAGGPSYNEQFF. CDR3 DNA sequence: TGCGCCAGCAGCCCGGACGGGGGACTAGCGGGAGGCCCCTCCTACAATGAGCAGTTCTTC.

The chain couples TRBV7-2 to TRBJ1-4; tentative D call: TRBD1 (5 bases). This CDR3 spans 15 amino acids. Germline V gene data show CDR1 as SGHTA and CDR2 as FQGNSA. V lost 5 bases and J lost 8, with 18 bases in between. CDR3 loop: CASSLPQGDGEKLFF. DNA of the CDR3: TGTGCCAGCAGCCTTCCCCAGGGTGATGGGGAAAAACTGTTTTTT.

The V and J genes are TRBV10-3 and TRBJ1-1; 7 positions match TRBD1. This CDR3 has 16 amino acids. V lost 2 bases to trimming and J lost 5 bases; unmatched junction nucleotides: 11. CDR1 and CDR2 (germline): ENHRY, SYGVKD. The CDR3 protein is CAISEARGGGYTEAFF. CDR3 coding DNA: TGTGCCATCAGTGAGGCGAGAGGGGGCGGGTATACTGAAGCTTTCTTT.

Here the CDR3 DNA reads TGTGCCAGCAGCCAAGTAATCCGGGGACAGGGCAGGTTCTACGAGCAGTACTTC. Its protein product is CASSQVIRGQGRFYEQYF. The chain uses TRBV4-2 and TRBJ2-7; 9 bases line up with TRBD1. From germline, CDR1 is LGHNA and CDR2 YNFKEQ. Unmatched junction bases numbered 13, after V lost 1 base and J lost 3 bases. The CDR3 runs 18 residues.

V usage is TRBV7-2 and J usage is TRBJ2-1; 9 positions match TRBD2. This CDR3 is built from 14 residues. V lost 3 bases to trimming and J lost 9 bases; unmatched junction nucleotides: 6. CDR1 is SGHTA, CDR2 FQGNSA, per germline. As DNA, the CDR3 is TGTGCCAGCAGCTTGGGTGGACTAGCGATTGAGCAGTTCTTC. It is translated as CASSLGGLAIEQFF.